This T cell receptor beta chain was profiled in a study of T cell repertoires in cytomegalovirus infection. Study details: Well-studied HLA-B-restricted epitopes and recently identified HLA-C-restricted epitopes of CMV were both used in the study. Indicated by public TCR beta signatures were CMV infection and matching HLA type. Findings and caveats of the study: Cumulative frequency (of public TCR beta family members) identified carriers of CMV plus the relevant HLA. CMV-specific HLA-C-restricted TCR beta clonotypes dominated the ex vivo response.

V was clipped by 5 bases and J by 0 bases, with 16 bases between them. This CDR3 is 16 amino acids long. About this clonotype itself: The antigen is undetermined.

TCRdb reprocessed the reads with MiXCR, giving one entry per CDR3 protein. Among 200,000 to 250,000 distinct CDR3 sequences listed, less than 50% were seen once. This TCR was recovered from a human donor in good health (CMV status not recorded). Some clones in this sample may be carry-over from other donors' samples. The chain carries TRBV12-3 or TRBV12-4 and TRBJ1-1; D is uncertain. The source was CD8+ T cells from cultured PBMCs, collected from culture after CMV antigen stimulation. The CDR3 nucleotides are TGTGCCAGCAGTCTGAGGTCTCGGGTCATGAACACTGAAGCTTTCTTT. It translates to CASSLRSRVMNTEAFF.